This passage covers 21 T cell receptor beta chains from one sample sequenced in a study of CD8 T cells in Susac syndrome. An amount of RNA that ranged from roughly 0.5 to 1 ug was reverse transcribed with random hexamers. Each CDR3 protein gets one entry after TCRdb re-called the immunoSEQ multiplex PCR reads with MiXCR. Here the sample spans around 130,000 distinct CDR3 sequences, approximately 95% being singletons. The specimen sequenced was CD4+ T cells from PBMCs. The receptors stem from a human donor with multiple sclerosis.

This clonotype has just one count. V usage is TRBV18 and J usage is TRBJ2-3; 8 bases align to TRBD2. Germline loops: CDR1 KGHSH, CDR2 LQKENI. The V segment lost 3 bases and the J segment 4 bases; nucleotides outside the gene matches: 6. This CDR3 is 15 amino acids long. CDR3 residues: CASSPRGVAADTQYF. In nucleotides, the CDR3 is TGTGCCAGCTCACCGCGGGGGGTGGCCGCAGATACGCAGTATTTT.

The V call is TRBV28, the J call TRBJ1-6, with 9 bases aligning to TRBD1. Per the germline V gene, CDR1 is MDHEN and CDR2 is SYDVKM. The CDR3 spans 15 residues. The junction had 2 bases not matched to a gene; V was cut back by 3 bases and J by 5 bases. CDR3 amino acids: CASSLWTGDNSPLHF. CDR3 DNA: TGTGCCAGCAGTTTGTGGACAGGGGATAATTCACCCCTCCACTTT.

The chain recombines TRBV19 with TRBJ2-1; TRBD2 matches at 9 bases. With V trimmed by 3 bases and J by 2 bases, 14 bases remained unmatched. The length of the CDR3 is 19 residues. The germline V gene encodes CDR1 LNHDA and CDR2 SQIVND (reference sequence). CDR3 DNA: TGTGCCAGTAGTATCATTCGTCGTAACGCGGGAGGGGCCTACAATGAGCAGTTCTTC. Its translation is CASSIIRRNAGGAYNEQFF.

The chain combines TRBV30 with TRBJ2-6; D is possibly TRBD2 (5 bases). The V end lost 2 bases, the J end lost 4 bases, and 9 bases lay between the germline ends. Germline V CDR1 and CDR2: GTSNPN, SVGIG (reference sequence). The length of the CDR3 is 14 residues. The CDR3 nucleotides read TGTGCCTGGAGTACGGGGTCCGGGGCCAACGTCCTGACTTTC. As protein: CAWSTGSGANVLTF. Combining the CDR3 with reference TRBV30 and TRBJ2-6 gives the whole variable domain SQTIHQWPATLVQPVGSPLSLECTVEGTSNPNLYWYRQAAGRGLQLLFYSVGIGQISSEVPQNLSASRPQDRQFILSSKKLLLSDSGFYLCAWSTGSGANVLTFGAGSRLTVL.

V gene TRBV3-1 combines with J gene TRBJ2-7; D is unclear. V was shortened by 4 bases and J by 3 bases, with 7 bases between the two germline ends. The CDR3 runs 12 residues. The V gene's germline CDR1 is LGHDT and CDR2 YNNKEL (reference sequence). CDR3 nucleotide sequence: TGTGCCAGCAGCCCGCAGAACTACGAGCAGTACTTC. Its translation is CASSPQNYEQYF.

The V and J genes are TRBV29-1 and TRBJ2-3, with D hard to call. The CDR3 totals 12 residues. Germline-derived CDR1 and CDR2 are SQVTM and ANQGSEA. Trimming removed 4 bases at V and 6 bases at J, with 11 bases between. The DNA for the CDR3 is TGCAGCGTTGTCCCTATGGGGGATACGCAGTATTTT. Translating it yields CSVVPMGDTQYF.

A single count supports this clonotype. The chain is built from TRBV15 and TRBJ1-5, with a possible D match to TRBD1 (5 bases). Trimming took off 0 bases at V and 5 bases at J, with 14 bases between the two ends. Germline-derived CDR1 and CDR2 are LNHNV and YYDKDF (reference sequence). There are 16 residues in the CDR3. DNA for the CDR3: TGTGCCACCAGCAGAGATAGAGGCAGGGCCCATCAGCCCCAGCATTTT. The encoded protein is CATSRDRGRAHQPQHF. Supplemented by reference TRBV15 and TRBJ1-5, the full variable domain reads DAMVIQNPRYQVTQFGKPVTLSCSQTLNHNVMYWYQQKSSQAPKLLFHYYDKDFNNEADTPDNFQSRRPNTSFCFLDIRSPGLGDTAMYLCATSRDRGRAHQPQHFGDGTRLSIL.

The chain uses TRBV12-2 and TRBJ1-2. TRBV12-2 is described as a pseudogene. The length of the CDR3 is 12 residues. CDR3: CASRPSDGGYTF. CDR3 DNA: TGTGCAAGTCGCCCTTCGGACGGTGGCTACACCTTC.

V gene TRBV3-1 combines with J gene TRBJ2-1; TRBD2 aligns across 12 bases. Germline trimming cut 6 bases from V and 8 bases from J; bases unmatched to any gene: 5. The CDR3 sequence is 14 residues long. From germline, CDR1 is LGHDT and CDR2 YNNKEL (reference sequence). In nucleotides, the CDR3 is TGTGCCAGCAGGGCTAGCGGGGGGGCGGATGAGCAGTTCTTC. Translation: CASRASGGADEQFF.

This chain links TRBV12-3 or TRBV12-4 with TRBJ2-2, with D maybe TRBD1 (6 bases). CDR3 length: 14 amino acids. Between the trimmed V and J ends, which lost 5 bases and 2 bases, there was a span of 9 bases. For the CDR3, the DNA is TGTGCCAGCAGTCAGGACAGAAACACCGGGGAGCTGTTTTTT. Its protein product is CASSQDRNTGELFF.

The V and J genes are TRBV5-1 and TRBJ2-5; a weak D match, TRBD2 (5 bases). Germline values: CDR1 SGHRS, CDR2 YFSETQ. V was shortened by 0 bases and J by 5 bases, with 14 bases between the two germline ends. This CDR3 spans 15 amino acids. CDR3 nucleotide sequence: TGCGCCAGCAGCTTGGATGGGAGCCCCTCGGAGACCCAGTACTTC. Protein sequence: CASSLDGSPSETQYF.

The V gene is TRBV7-6, the J gene TRBJ2-7; 12 bases are shared with TRBD2. Per the germline V gene, CDR1 is SGHVS and CDR2 is FNYEAQ. The CDR3 runs to 18 residues. With V trimmed by 4 bases and J by 0 bases, 10 bases remained unmatched. The CDR3 nucleotides read TGTGCCAGCAGCTCGGGACTAGCGGGCATGACGAGCTCCTACGAGCAGTACTTC. Encoded protein: CASSSGLAGMTSSYEQYF.

The chain recombines TRBV27 with TRBJ2-2; D is uncertain. Germline lookup yields CDR1 MNHEY and CDR2 SMNVEV (reference sequence). The CDR3 contains 13 residues. Trimming cost V 1 base and J 4 bases, with 4 bases left between them. CDR3 DNA: TGTGCCAGCAGTTTATGGGCCACCGGGGAGCTGTTTTTT. Translated, it gives CASSLWATGELFF.

The J gene is TRBJ2-7, the V gene TRBV9; D gene uncertain. Germline CDR1 reads SGDLS; CDR2 reads YYNGEE. The CDR3 loop spans 14 amino acids. Deletions cut 0 bases from V and 3 bases from J, with 10 bases between. Written as DNA, the CDR3 is TGTGCCAGCAGCGTAGCTCGGTCGGACTACGAGCAGTACTTC. Translated: CASSVARSDYEQYF.

In this sample, this clonotype turned up once. The chain couples TRBV2 to TRBJ2-5; D is unresolved. The V gene lost 4 bases and the J gene lost 2 bases, with 8 bases spanning the gap. The germline gives CDR1 SNHLY, CDR2 FYNNEI. The CDR3 totals 13 residues. CDR3 bases: TGTGCCAGCAGTGCGAACCAACAAGAGACCCAGTACTTC. This sequence encodes CASSANQQETQYF.

This chain joins TRBV7-8 and TRBJ1-4, with 8 bases aligning to TRBD1. CDR1 is SGHVS, CDR2 FQNEAQ, per germline. J was trimmed by 8 bases and V by 2 bases; bases with no gene match: 13. CDR3 length: 17 amino acids. For the CDR3, the DNA is TGTGCCAGCAGCTTATCGACCCAGGGGGCGCGGGCCGAAAAACTGTTTTTT. Translated: CASSLSTQGARAEKLFF.

This rearrangement joins TRBV5-1 to TRBJ2-3; no firm D call. Between the trimmed V and J ends, which lost 0 bases and 2 bases, there was a span of 10 bases. CDR1 is SGHRS and CDR2 is YFSETQ in the germline V gene. The CDR3 length is 15 residues. CDR3 sequence (DNA): TGCGCCAGCAGCTTGGGTGTAGAATTCACAGATACGCAGTATTTT. It specifies CASSLGVEFTDTQYF.

The V call is TRBV7-9, the J call TRBJ1-6; the match to TRBD1 covers 10 bases. V shed 3 bases and J 7 bases; nucleotides not matched to a gene: 6. The CDR3 loop spans 16 amino acids. The germline V gene encodes CDR1 SEHNR and CDR2 FQNEAQ (reference sequence). The CDR3 coding sequence is TGTGCCAGCAGCTTCGCGGCGGGACAGGGGAATTCACCCCTCCACTTT. This translates into CASSFAAGQGNSPLHF. The full variable domain, completed using reference TRBV7-9 and TRBJ1-6, is DTGVSQNPRHKITKRGQNVTFRCDPISEHNRLYWYRQTLGQGPEFLTYFQNEAQLEKSRLLSDRFSAERPKGSFSTLEIQRTEQGDSAMYLCASSFAAGQGNSPLHFGNGTRLTVT.

The CDR3 loop is CASSSSTSGSYNEQFF. The CDR3 region has the DNA TGCGCCAGCAGCTCGTCGACTAGCGGGAGTTACAATGAGCAGTTCTTC. J is TRBJ2-1 and V is TRBV5-1; 12 nucleotides align to TRBD2. CDR3 size: 16 residues. Germline assignment: CDR1 SGHRS and CDR2 YFSETQ. The junction had 5 bases not matched to a gene; V was cut back by 3 bases and J by 4 bases.

The rearrangement joins TRBV2 to TRBJ1-2; D call uncertain. The CDR3 totals 13 residues. CDR1 SNHLY and CDR2 FYNNEI come from the germline V gene. V dropped 3 bases and J dropped 2 bases, with 7 bases sitting between them. In DNA form, the CDR3 reads TGTGCCAGCAGTGAGAGGAGCAACTATGGCTACACCTTC. Translating gives CASSERSNYGYTF.

The chain employs TRBV5-6 and TRBJ1-2; 7 bases agree with TRBD1. Germline trimming cut 3 bases from V and 10 bases from J; bases unmatched to any gene: 12. The CDR3 sequence is 14 residues long. Per the germline V gene, CDR1 is SGHDT and CDR2 is YYEEEE. CDR3 sequence (DNA): TGTGCCAGCAGCTCCAAGGGACAGTTTTTGGCCTACACCTTC. As protein: CASSSKGQFLAYTF.